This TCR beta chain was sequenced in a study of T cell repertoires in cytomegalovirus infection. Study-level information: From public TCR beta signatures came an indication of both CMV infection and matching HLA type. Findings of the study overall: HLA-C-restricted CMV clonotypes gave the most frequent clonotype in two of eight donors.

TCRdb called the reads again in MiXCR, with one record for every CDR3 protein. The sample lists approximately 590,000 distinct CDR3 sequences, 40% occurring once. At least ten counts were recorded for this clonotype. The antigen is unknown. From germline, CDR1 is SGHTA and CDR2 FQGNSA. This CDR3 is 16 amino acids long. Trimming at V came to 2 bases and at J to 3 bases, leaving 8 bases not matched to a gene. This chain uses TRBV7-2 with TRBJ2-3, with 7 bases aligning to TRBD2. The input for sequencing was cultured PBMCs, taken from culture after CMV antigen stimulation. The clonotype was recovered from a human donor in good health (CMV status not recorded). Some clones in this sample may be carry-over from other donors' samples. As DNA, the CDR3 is TGTGCCAGCAGCTTACTGCCCAGCGGGGTAACAGATACGCAGTATTTT. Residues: CASSLLPSGVTDTQYF.